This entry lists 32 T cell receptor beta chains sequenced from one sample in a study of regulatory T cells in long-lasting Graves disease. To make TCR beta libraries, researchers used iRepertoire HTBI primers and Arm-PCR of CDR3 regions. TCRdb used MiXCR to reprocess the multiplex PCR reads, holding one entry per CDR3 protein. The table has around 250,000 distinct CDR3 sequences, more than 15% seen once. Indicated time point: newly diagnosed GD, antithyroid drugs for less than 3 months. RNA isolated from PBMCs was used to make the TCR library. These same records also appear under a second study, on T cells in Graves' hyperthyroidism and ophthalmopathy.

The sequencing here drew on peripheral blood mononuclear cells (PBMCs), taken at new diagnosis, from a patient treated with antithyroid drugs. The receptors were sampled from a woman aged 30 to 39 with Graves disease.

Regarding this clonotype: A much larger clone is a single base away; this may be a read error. CDR3 amino acids: CAIGSGRGRQDYGYTF. The CDR3 region has the DNA TGTGCCATCGGATCGGGCAGGGGGCGTCAAGACTATGGCTACACCTTC. The rearrangement links TRBV6-2 or TRBV6-3 to TRBJ1-2; 8 nucleotides align to TRBD1. Losses at the gene ends were 10 bases for V and 3 bases for J; bases not matched to a gene: 16. Germline V CDR1 and CDR2: MNHEY, SVGEGT. The CDR3 runs to 16 residues.

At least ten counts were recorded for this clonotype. The DNA for the CDR3 is TGTGCCAGCAGCCAAGGGGAGGGACGGGCTGACTACACCTTC. Amino acids: CASSQGEGRADYTF. The V gene is TRBV3-1, the J gene TRBJ1-2, with a weak D call TRBD1 (5 bases). V was cut by 1 base and J by 10 bases, with 16 bases left in between. The germline V gene encodes CDR1 LGHDT and CDR2 YNNKEL (reference sequence). The CDR3 has 14 amino acids.

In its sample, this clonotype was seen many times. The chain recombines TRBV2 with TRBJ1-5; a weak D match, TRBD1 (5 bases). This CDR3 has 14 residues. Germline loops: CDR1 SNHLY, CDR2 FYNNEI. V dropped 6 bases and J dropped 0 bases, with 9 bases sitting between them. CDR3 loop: CASRGVDSNQPQHF. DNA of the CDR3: TGTGCCAGCAGGGGGGTGGATAGCAATCAGCCCCAGCATTTT.

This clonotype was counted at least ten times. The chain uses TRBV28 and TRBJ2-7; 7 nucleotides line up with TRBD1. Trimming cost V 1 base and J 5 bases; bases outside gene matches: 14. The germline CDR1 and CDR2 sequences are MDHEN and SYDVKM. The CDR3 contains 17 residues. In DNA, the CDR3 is TGTGCCAGCAGTTTATCCTTCACGACAGGGTTGGGCCACGAGCAGTACTTC. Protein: CASSLSFTTGLGHEQYF. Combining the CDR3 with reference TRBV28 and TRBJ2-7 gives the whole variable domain DVKVTQSSRYLVKRTGEKVFLECVQDMDHENMFWYRQDPGLGLRLIYFSYDVKMKEKGDIPEGYSVSREKKERFSLILESASTNQTSMYLCASSLSFTTGLGHEQYFGPGTRLTVT.

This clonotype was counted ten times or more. The CDR3 is CASSFPSLTGVETQYF. Written as DNA, the CDR3 is TGTGCCAGCAGTTTTCCCTCTTTGACAGGGGTGGAGACCCAGTACTTC. The J gene is TRBJ2-5, the V gene TRBV12-3 or TRBV12-4; TRBD1 matches 8 bases. The CDR3 runs to 16 residues. With V trimmed by 3 bases and J by 5 bases, 11 bases remained unmatched.

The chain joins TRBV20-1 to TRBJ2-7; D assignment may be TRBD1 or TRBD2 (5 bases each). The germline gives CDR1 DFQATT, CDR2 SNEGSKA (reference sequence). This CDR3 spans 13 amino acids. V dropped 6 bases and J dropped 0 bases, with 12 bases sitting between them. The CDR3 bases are TGCAGTGCCGGTGGGGGTAGCTCCTACGAGCAGTACTTC. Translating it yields CSAGGGSSYEQYF.

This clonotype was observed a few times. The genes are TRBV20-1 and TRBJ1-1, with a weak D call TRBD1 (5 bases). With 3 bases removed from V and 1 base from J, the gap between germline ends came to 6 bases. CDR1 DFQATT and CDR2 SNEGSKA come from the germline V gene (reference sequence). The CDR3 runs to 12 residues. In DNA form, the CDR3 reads TGCAGTGCTAGGGGGCAGAACACTGAAGCTTTCTTT. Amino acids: CSARGQNTEAFF.

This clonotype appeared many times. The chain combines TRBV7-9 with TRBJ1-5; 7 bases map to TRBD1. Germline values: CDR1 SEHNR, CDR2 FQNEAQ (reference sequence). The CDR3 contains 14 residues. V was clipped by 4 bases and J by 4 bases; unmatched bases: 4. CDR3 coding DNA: TGTGCCAGCAGCTACGGGACAGCGAATCAGCCCCAGCATTTT. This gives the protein CASSYGTANQPQHF.

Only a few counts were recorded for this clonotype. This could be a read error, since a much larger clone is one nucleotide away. CDR3 sequence reads: CATFATGQAGGIEQYF. DNA of the CDR3: TGTGCCACCTTTGCGACGGGACAGGCTGGAGGGATCGAGCAGTACTTC. This chain links TRBV7-9 with TRBJ2-7; TRBD1 matches 8 bases. Losses at the gene ends were 10 bases for V and 6 bases for J; bases not matched to a gene: 20. The CDR3 extends over 16 amino acids. Per the germline V gene, CDR1 is SEHNR and CDR2 is FQNEAQ (reference sequence).

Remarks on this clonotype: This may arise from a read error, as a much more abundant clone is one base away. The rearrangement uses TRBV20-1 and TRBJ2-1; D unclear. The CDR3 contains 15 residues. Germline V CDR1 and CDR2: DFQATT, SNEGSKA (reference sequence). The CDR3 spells CNAQLITFSYNEQFF. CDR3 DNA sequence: TGCAATGCCCAGCTCATAACATTCTCCTACAATGAGCAGTTCTTC.

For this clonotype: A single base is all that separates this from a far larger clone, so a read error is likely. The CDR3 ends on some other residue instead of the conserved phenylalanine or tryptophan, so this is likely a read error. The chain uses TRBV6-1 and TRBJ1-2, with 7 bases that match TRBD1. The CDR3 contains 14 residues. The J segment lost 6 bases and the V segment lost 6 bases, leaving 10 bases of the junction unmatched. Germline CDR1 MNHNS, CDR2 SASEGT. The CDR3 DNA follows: TGTGCCAGCAGCCCCCCAACAGGGGTGGATGGCTACACCCTC. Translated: CASSPPTGVDGYTL.

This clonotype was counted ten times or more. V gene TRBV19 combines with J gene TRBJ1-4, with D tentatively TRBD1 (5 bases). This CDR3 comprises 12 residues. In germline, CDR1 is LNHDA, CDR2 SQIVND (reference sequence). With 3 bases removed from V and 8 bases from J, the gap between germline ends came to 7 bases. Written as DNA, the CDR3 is TGTGCCAGTAGTATCGACAGAGAAAAACTGTTTTTT. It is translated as CASSIDREKLFF.

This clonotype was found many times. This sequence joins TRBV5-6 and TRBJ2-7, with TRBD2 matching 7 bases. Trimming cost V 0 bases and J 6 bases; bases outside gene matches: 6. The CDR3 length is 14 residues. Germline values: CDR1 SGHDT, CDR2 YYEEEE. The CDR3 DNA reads TGTGCCAGCAGCTTGGGCGGGAGAGCGACCGAGCAGTACTTC. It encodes CASSLGGRATEQYF.

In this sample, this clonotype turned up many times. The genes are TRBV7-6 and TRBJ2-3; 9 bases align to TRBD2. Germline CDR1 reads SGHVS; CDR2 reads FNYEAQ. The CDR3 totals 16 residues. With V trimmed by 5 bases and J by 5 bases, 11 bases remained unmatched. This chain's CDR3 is CASSLPTAGGLDTQYF. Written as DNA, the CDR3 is TGTGCCAGCAGCCTTCCTACGGCGGGGGGGTTAGATACGCAGTATTTT.

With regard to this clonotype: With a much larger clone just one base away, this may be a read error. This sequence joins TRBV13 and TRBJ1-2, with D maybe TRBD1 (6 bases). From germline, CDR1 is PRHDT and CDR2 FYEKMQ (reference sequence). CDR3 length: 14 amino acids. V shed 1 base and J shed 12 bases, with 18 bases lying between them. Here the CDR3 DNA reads TGTGCCAGCAGCTTAGCCGGACAGTCTCCCGGCCACACCTTC. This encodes CASSLAGQSPGHTF.

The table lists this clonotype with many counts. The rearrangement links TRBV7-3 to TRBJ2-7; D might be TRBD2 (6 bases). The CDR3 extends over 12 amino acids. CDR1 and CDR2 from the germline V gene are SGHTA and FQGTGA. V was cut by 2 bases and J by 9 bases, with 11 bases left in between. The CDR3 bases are TGTGCCAGCAGCTTATCCGGCGGGATGCAGTACTTC. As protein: CASSLSGGMQYF.

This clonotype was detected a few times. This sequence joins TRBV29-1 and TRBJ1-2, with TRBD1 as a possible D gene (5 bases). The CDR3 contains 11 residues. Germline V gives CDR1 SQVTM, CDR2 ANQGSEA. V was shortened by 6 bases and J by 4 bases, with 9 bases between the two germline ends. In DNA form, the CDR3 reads TGCAGCGTATTAGACAGCTATGGCTACACCTTC. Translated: CSVLDSYGYTF.

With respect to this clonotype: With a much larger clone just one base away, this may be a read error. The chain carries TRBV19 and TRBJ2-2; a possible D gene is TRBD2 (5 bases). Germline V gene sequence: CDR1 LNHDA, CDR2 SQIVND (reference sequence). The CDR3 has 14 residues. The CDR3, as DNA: TGTGCCAGTAGTATAGGTGGTGGCACCGGGGATCTGTTTTTT. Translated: CASSIGGGTGDLFF.

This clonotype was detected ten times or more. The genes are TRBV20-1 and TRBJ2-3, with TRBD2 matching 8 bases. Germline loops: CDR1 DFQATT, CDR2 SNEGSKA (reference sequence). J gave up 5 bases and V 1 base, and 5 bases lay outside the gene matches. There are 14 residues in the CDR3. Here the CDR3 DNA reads TGCAGTGCTAGAGCCGGGGGGGCGGGAGATACGCAGTATTTT. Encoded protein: CSARAGGAGDTQYF.

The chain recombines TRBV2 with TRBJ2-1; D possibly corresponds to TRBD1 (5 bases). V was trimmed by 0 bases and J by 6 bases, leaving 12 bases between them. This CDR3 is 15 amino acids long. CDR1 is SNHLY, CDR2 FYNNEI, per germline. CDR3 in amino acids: CASSEAARVGNEQFF. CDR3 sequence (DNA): TGTGCCAGCAGTGAAGCGGCCAGGGTTGGCAATGAGCAGTTCTTC.

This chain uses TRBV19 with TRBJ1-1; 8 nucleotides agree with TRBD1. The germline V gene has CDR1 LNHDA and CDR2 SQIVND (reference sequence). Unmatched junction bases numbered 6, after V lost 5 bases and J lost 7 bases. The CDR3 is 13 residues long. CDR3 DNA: TGTGCCAGTAGTCAAGGACAGGGAGATGAAGCTTTCTTT. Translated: CASSQGQGDEAFF.

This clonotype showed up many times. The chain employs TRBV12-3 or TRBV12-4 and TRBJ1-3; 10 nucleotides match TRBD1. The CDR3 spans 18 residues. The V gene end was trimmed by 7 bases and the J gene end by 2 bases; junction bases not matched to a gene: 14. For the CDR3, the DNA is TGTGCCAGCATTCAAAGGACCGGGACAGGGGCCCCTGGAAACACCATATATTTT. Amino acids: CASIQRTGTGAPGNTIYF.

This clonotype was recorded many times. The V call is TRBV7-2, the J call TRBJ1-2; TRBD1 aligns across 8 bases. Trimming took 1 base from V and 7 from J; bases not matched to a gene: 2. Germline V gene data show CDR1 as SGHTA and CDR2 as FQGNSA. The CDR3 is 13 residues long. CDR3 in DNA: TGTGCCAGCAGCTTAGGACAGGGGACTGGCTACACCTTC. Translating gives CASSLGQGTGYTF. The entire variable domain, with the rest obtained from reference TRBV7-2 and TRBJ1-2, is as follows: GAGVSQSPSNKVTEKGKDVELRCDPISGHTALYWYRQSLGQGLEFLIYFQGNSAPDKSGLPSDRFSAERTGGSVSTLTIQRTQQEDSAVYLCASSLGQGTGYTFGSGTRLTVV.

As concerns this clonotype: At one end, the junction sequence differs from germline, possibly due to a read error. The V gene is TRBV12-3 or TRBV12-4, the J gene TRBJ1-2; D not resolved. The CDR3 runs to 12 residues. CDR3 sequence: CAGRRQQYGYTF. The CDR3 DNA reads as TGTGCCGGCAGAAGGCAGCAGTATGGCTACACCTTC.

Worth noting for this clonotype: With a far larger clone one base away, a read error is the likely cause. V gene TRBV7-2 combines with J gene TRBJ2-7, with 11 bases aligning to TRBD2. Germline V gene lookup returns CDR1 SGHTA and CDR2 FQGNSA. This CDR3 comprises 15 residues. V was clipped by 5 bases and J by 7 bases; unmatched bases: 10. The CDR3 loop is CASSHSGGDYNEQYF. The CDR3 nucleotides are TGTGCCAGCAGCCATAGCGGGGGGGACTACAATGAGCAGTACTTC.

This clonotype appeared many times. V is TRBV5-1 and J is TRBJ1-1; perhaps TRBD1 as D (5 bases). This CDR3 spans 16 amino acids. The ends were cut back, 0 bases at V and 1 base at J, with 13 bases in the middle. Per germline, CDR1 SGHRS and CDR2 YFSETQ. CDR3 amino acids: CASSLADMLANTEAFF. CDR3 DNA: TGCGCCAGCAGCTTGGCGGACATGCTGGCGAACACTGAAGCTTTCTTT.

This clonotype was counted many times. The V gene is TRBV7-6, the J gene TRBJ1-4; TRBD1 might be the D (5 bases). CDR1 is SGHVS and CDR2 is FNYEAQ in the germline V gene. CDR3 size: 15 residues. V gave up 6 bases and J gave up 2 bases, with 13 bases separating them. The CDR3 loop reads CASRKSRGTNEKLFF. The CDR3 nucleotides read TGTGCCAGCAGAAAGAGTAGGGGTACTAATGAAAAACTGTTTTTT.

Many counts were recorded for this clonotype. For the CDR3, the DNA is TGCGCCAGCAGGTCCCTGGGCAGGGATACGCAGTATTTT. It translates to CASRSLGRDTQYF. The chain is built from TRBV5-1 and TRBJ2-3; no clear D gene. The CDR3 covers 13 residues. Germline V gives CDR1 SGHRS, CDR2 YFSETQ. V was pared by 5 bases and J by 6 bases, with 13 bases between.

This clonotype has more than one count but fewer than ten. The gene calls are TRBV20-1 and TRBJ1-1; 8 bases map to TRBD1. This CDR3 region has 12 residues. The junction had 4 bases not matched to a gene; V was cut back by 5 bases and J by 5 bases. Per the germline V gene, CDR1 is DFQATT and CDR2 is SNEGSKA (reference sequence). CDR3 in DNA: TGCAGTGCTGGACAGGGTAGGACTGAAGCTTTCTTT. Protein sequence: CSAGQGRTEAFF.

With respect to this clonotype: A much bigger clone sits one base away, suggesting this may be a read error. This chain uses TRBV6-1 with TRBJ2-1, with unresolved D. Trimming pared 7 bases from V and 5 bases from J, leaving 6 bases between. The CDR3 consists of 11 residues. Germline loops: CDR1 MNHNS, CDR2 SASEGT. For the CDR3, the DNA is TGTGCCAGCATTATGCACAATGAGCAGTTCTTC. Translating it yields CASIMHNEQFF.

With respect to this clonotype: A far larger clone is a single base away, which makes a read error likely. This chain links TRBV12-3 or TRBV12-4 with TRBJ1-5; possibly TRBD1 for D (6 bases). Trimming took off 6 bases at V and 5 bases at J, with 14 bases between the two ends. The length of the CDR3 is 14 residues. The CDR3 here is CASSPAEGDQPQHF. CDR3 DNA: TGTGCCAGCAGCCCGGCAGAGGGGGATCAGCCCCAGCATTTT.

Written as DNA, the CDR3 is TGTGCCAGCTCACAAGACAGGGGGCGTTCACCCCTCCACTTT. It is translated as CASSQDRGRSPLHF. The chain uses TRBV18 and TRBJ1-6, with 10 bases that match TRBD1. The CDR3 is 14 amino acids. Germline lookup yields CDR1 KGHSH and CDR2 LQKENI. V lost 4 bases to trimming and J lost 9 bases; unmatched junction nucleotides: 3.